This T cell receptor beta chain was documented in a study of blood T cell repertoires in COVID-19. Study context: The United States, Italy and Spain supplied acute and convalescent COVID-19 samples.

This CDR3 spans 15 amino acids. The J segment lost 5 bases and the V segment lost 9 bases, leaving 13 bases of the junction unmatched. Germline assignment: CDR1 LNHDA and CDR2 SQIVND (reference sequence). The count of this clone is one. Clones were read by immunoSEQ multiplex PCR, and TCRdb kept only the in-frame ones, dropping some. Among about 160,000 clones listed, around nine tenths were seen once. The rearrangement links TRBV19 to TRBJ1-5; 7 bases are shared with TRBD1. This sequence originates from a man between 60 and 75 years old with COVID-19, enrolled during active disease. Sequencing was performed on peripheral blood. The CDR3 DNA reads as TGTGCCAGCCAGAGAGGGGGCTCGATTCATCAGCCCCAGCATTTT. Translation: CASQRGGSIHQPQHF.